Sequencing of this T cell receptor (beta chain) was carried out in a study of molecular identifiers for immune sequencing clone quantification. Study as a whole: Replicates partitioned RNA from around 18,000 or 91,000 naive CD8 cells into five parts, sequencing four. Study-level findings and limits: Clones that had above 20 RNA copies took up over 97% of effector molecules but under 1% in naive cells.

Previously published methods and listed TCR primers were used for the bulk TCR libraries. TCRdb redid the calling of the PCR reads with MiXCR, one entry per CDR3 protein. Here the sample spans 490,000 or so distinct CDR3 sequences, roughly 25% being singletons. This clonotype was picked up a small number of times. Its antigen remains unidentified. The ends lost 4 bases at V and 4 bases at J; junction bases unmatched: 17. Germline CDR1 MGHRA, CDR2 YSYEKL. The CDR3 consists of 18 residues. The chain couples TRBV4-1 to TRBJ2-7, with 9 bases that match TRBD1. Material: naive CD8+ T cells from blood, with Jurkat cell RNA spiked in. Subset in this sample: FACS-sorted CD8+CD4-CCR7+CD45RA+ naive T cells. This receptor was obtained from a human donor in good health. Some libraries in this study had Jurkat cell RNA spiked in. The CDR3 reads CASSLLEGAGTGIYEQYF. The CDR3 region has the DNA TGCGCCAGCAGCCTCTTAGAGGGAGCCGGGACAGGGATATACGAGCAGTACTTC.